This T cell receptor beta chain originates from a study of identical twins. TCRdb itself ran the 5' RACE reads through MiXCR, one entry per CDR3 protein. The table shows roughly 260,000 distinct CDR3 sequences, with approximately 6.8% occurring only once. General study results and limits: Insertion counts were lower in abundant cord blood beta clonotypes, a trend that memory repertoires did not show.

With V trimmed by 5 bases and J by 3 bases, 7 bases remained unmatched. Germline CDR1 and CDR2: KGHDR and SFDVKD. The CDR3 runs to 16 residues. This clonotype has at least ten counts. Its antigen remains unknown. The same specimen was also included in a second study, on yellow fever vaccine responses in identical twins.

This chain joins TRBV24-1 and TRBJ2-2; 8 bases map to TRBD1. The sequence was obtained from a woman between 18 and 30 years old in good health. The sequencing input was CD8+ T cells sorted from blood. CDR3 in DNA: TGTGCCACCAGTGGCCCGGGACAGGAGTACACCGGGGAGCTGTTTTTT. Its translation is CATSGPGQEYTGELFF.